This TCR beta chain derives from a study of T cell responses to AZD1222 COVID-19 vaccine. Findings and limits, study-wide: Unmutated regions of variants are reportedly targeted by nearly half of spike-specific TCRs. Repertoires were sampled only after the peak T cell response.

J gave up 2 bases and V 4 bases, and 4 bases lay outside the gene matches. The CDR3 is 16 amino acids. In germline, CDR1 is SGHVS, CDR2 FQNEAQ. On this clone itself: What it binds is not known.

Produced via immunoSEQ multiplex PCR; TCRdb's table is partial and in-frame only. The data contain roughly 150,000 clones, just under 95% of them singletons. This chain joins TRBV7-8 and TRBJ1-5; 11 bases are a match to TRBD1. Source: peripheral blood, taken on day 0 of AZD1222 vaccination. This clonotype originated in an adult in good health. The CDR3 region has the DNA TGTGCCAGCAGCTCCGGACAGGGGGCGGGCAATCAGCCCCAGCATTTT. Protein sequence: CASSSGQGAGNQPQHF.